This T cell receptor beta chain was sequenced in a study of PD-L1 blockade in urothelial cancer. Study in general: In 2014, patients got going on atezolizumab, taking 1,200 mg intravenously every 3 weeks. Samples of blood were analyzed 3 weeks (second dose) and 6 weeks after treatment start. The study recovered a median of roughly 140,000 T cells per blood sample.

Synthetic templates analogous to TCR were spiked into all PCRs individually. Sequencing used immunoSEQ multiplex PCR; TCRdb keeps in-frame clones, though not all of them. The repertoire holds 90,000 to 120,000 clones, under 85% seen once, with about 2.2% in the top ten. This clonotype was sampled from a man aged 45-65 years with urothelial cancer. Specimen: PBMCs, collected around atezolizumab (anti-PD-L1) treatment.

The CDR3 bases are TGCGCCAGCAGCTTGGGATGGGGGCGCACAGATACGCAGTATTTT. It encodes CASSLGWGRTDTQYF. This rearrangement joins TRBV5-1 to TRBJ2-3; possibly TRBD1 for D (6 bases). V was clipped by 0 bases and J by 1 base, with 9 bases between them. The germline V gene encodes CDR1 SGHRS and CDR2 YFSETQ. The CDR3 is 15 amino acids.